This T cell receptor (beta chain) was observed in a study of blood T cell repertoires in COVID-19. About the research overall: The study drew acute and convalescent COVID-19 samples from the United States, Italy and Spain.

This CDR3 comprises 17 residues. V was pared by 4 bases and J by 8 bases, with 14 bases of the junction left unmatched. The germline V gene encodes CDR1 SGHTA and CDR2 FQGNSA. In the original processing: By means of reference gene primer amplification, nucleated cell counts were estimated. The table came from immunoSEQ multiplex PCR; TCRdb's copy has only in-frame clones and leaves some out. V, J and clone size are taken as reported in that table, and D and trimming were inferred from the DNA itself. This table holds 40,000 to 50,000 clones, 80% to 90% found once. The sample taken for sequencing was peripheral blood. The rearrangement uses TRBV7-2 and TRBJ2-1; 10 bases map to TRBD2. The receptor comes from a human donor in a cohort sampled during active COVID-19. The DNA for the CDR3 is TGTGCCAGCAGCTGGCTGGTAGCGGGGGGCGGCAGCGATGAGCAGTTCTTC. Its translation is CASSWLVAGGGSDEQFF.